Listed here are 31 T cell receptor beta chains from one sample, sequenced in a study of control samples from healthy donors and cancer patients. Profiling relied on immunoSEQ multiplex PCR, and the TCRdb table lists in-frame clones only, not all of them. The top ten clones hold under 4% of a sample with approximately 150,000 clones, more than 90% of them seen once. The sequenced sample consisted of blood. The receptors were sampled from a man aged 30 to 45 in good health.

This clone has just one count. This chain uses TRBV6-5 with TRBJ2-4, with 11 bases lining up with TRBD2. The J segment lost 8 bases and the V segment lost 2 bases, leaving 2 bases of the junction unmatched. The CDR3 length is 14 residues. The germline V gene encodes CDR1 MNHEY and CDR2 SVGAGI. In nucleotides, the CDR3 is TGTGCCAGCAGTTACGGTAGCGGGGGGGACATTCAGTACTTC. Protein: CASSYGSGGDIQYF.

With respect to this clone: At one of its ends the junction is not consistent with the germline gene, which may arise from a read error. Other DNA sequences in the same sample also yield this CDR3. The gene calls are TRBV2 and TRBJ1-1; D gene uncertain. CDR1 is SNHLY, CDR2 FYNNEI, per germline. The length of the CDR3 is 16 residues. CDR3 sequence reads: CASSKDGGRLNTEAFF. CDR3 bases: TGTGCCAGCAGTAAGGACGGAGGTCGTTTGAACACCGAAGCTTTCTTT.

The chain has TRBV5-1 and TRBJ2-7; 10 bases line up with TRBD1. This CDR3 contains 16 residues. Trimming at V came to 3 bases and at J to 3 bases, leaving 9 bases not matched to a gene. Germline values: CDR1 SGHRS, CDR2 YFSETQ. The CDR3 here is CASSSGTGVQGYEQYF. As DNA, the CDR3 is TGCGCCAGCAGCTCTGGGACAGGGGTTCAGGGCTACGAGCAGTACTTC.

This clone was observed once. The chain couples TRBV19 to TRBJ1-2, with D possibly being TRBD1 (5 bases). Germline V gene sequence: CDR1 LNHDA, CDR2 SQIVND (reference sequence). The CDR3 spans 14 residues. Trimming pared 0 bases from V and 8 bases from J, leaving 13 bases between. The chain's CDR3 is CASSIDARVSGYTF. Written as DNA, the CDR3 is TGTGCCAGTAGTATAGATGCCAGGGTGAGCGGCTACACCTTC.

The chain combines TRBV6-1 with TRBJ1-2, with D possibly TRBD1 on 6 matching bases. V lost 2 bases to trimming and J lost 2 bases, with 18 bases between them. Germline V lookup: CDR1 MNHNS, CDR2 SASEGT. The CDR3 covers 17 residues. The DNA of the CDR3 is TGTGCCAGCAGTGAATTAGCGACAGGAAGAGGGAACTATGGCTACACCTTC. It yields the protein CASSELATGRGNYGYTF.

The chain links TRBV10-1 to TRBJ2-3; 11 positions match TRBD2. The germline V gene encodes CDR1 WNHNN and CDR2 SYGVQD (reference sequence). The CDR3 is 17 amino acids. The V and J ends lost 4 bases and 0 bases, in that order; junction bases with no gene match: 6. The CDR3 DNA is TGCGCCAGCAGTGCGGTCCTAGCGGGGGGTAGCACAGATACGCAGTATTTT. This gives the protein CASSAVLAGGSTDTQYF.

The V call is TRBV9, the J call TRBJ1-2; no clear D. Trimming took 3 bases from V and 1 from J, leaving 4 bases between them. This CDR3 has 12 residues. Germline-derived CDR1 and CDR2 are SGDLS and YYNGEE. CDR3 sequence: CASSADNYGYTF. CDR3 nucleotides: TGTGCCAGCAGCGCTGATAACTATGGCTACACCTTC.

The chain links TRBV27 to TRBJ1-2; a possible D gene is TRBD1 (5 bases). Per the germline V gene, CDR1 is MNHEY and CDR2 is SMNVEV (reference sequence). The CDR3 totals 17 residues. V was pared by 0 bases and J by 4 bases, with 18 bases between. The CDR3 nucleotides are TGTGCCAGCAGTTTATCACTTCCGGTGGGGAGGGGCTATGGCTACACCTTC. This codes for CASSLSLPVGRGYGYTF.

J is TRBJ2-7 and V is TRBV5-6; perhaps TRBD1 as D (5 bases). CDR1 and CDR2 (germline): SGHDT, YYEEEE. V lost 0 bases, J lost 3 bases, and 13 bases lay in between. There are 15 residues in the CDR3. In nucleotides, the CDR3 is TGTGCCAGCAGCTTGGCGGGCAGGGCAGGCTACGAGCAGTACTTC. Translating gives CASSLAGRAGYEQYF.

This clone was counted only a few times. The chain is built from TRBV5-5 and TRBJ1-5; D perhaps matches TRBD1 (5 bases). Trimming cost V 4 bases and J 1 base, with 12 bases left between them. Germline V CDR1 and CDR2: SGHKS, YYEKEE (reference sequence). CDR3 length: 15 residues. The CDR3 spells CASSVQEMSNQPQHF. CDR3 bases: TGTGCCAGCAGCGTACAGGAAATGAGCAATCAGCCCCAGCATTTT.

The V call is TRBV5-6, the J call TRBJ1-2; D remains unclear. V lost 3 bases to trimming and J lost 6 bases, with 9 bases between them. Germline V CDR1 and CDR2: SGHDT, YYEEEE. The CDR3 is made up of 12 amino acids. This chain's CDR3 is CASSSKGDGYTF. CDR3 coding DNA: TGTGCCAGCAGCTCCAAGGGAGATGGCTACACCTTC.

This clone was counted a few times. The gene calls are TRBV6-5 and TRBJ1-4; 11 bases fit TRBD1. The CDR3 totals 14 residues. J gave up 7 bases and V 11 bases, and 9 bases lay outside the gene matches. In germline, CDR1 is MNHEY, CDR2 SVGAGI. The CDR3 DNA is TGTGCCTTTGGAAGGACAGGGGGCGGTGAAAAACTGTTTTTT. Its translation is CAFGRTGGGEKLFF.

The rearrangement uses TRBV5-4 and TRBJ2-2, with D perhaps assigned TRBD1 or TRBD2 (7 bases each). V lost 0 bases, J lost 5 bases, and 11 bases lay in between. This CDR3 has 15 residues. Germline CDR1 and CDR2: SGHNT and YYREEE (reference sequence). The CDR3 sequence: CASSLGQGGTGELFF. In DNA, the CDR3 is TGTGCCAGCAGCTTGGGACAGGGAGGGACCGGGGAGCTGTTTTTT.

The rearrangement joins TRBV5-1 to TRBJ1-6; no definite D call. The length of the CDR3 is 16 residues. Between the trimmed V and J ends, which lost 3 bases and 1 base, there was a span of 11 bases. The V gene's germline CDR1 is SGHRS and CDR2 YFSETQ. The CDR3 nucleotides are TGCGCCAGCAGCTCCCTAGGGAGGTCCTATAATTCACCCCTCCACTTT. It encodes CASSSLGRSYNSPLHF.

V is TRBV2 and J is TRBJ1-2; no definite D call. The germline gives CDR1 SNHLY, CDR2 FYNNEI. The CDR3 extends over 13 amino acids. V was shortened by 4 bases and J by 2 bases, with 8 bases between the two germline ends. CDR3 sequence: CASSAAENYGYTF. CDR3 nucleotides: TGTGCCAGCAGTGCGGCAGAGAACTATGGCTACACCTTC.

This chain joins TRBV7-9 and TRBJ1-2, with 7 bases aligning to TRBD1. CDR1 is SEHNR and CDR2 is FQNEAQ in the germline V gene (reference sequence). The CDR3 covers 16 residues. Losses at the gene ends were 3 bases for V and 5 bases for J; bases not matched to a gene: 12. For the CDR3, the DNA is TGTGCCAGCAGCTTTTCCGAGGGGGCTAGGGCGTATGGCTACACCTTC. Amino acid sequence: CASSFSEGARAYGYTF.

The V call is TRBV24-1, the J call TRBJ1-4, with 12 positions matching TRBD1. Germline V CDR1 and CDR2: KGHDR, SFDVKD. Trimming removed 5 bases from V and 1 base from J; junction bases left unmatched: 10. The length of the CDR3 is 19 residues. CDR3 in amino acids: CATSGPDRDRGQTNEKLFF. The CDR3, as DNA: TGTGCCACCAGTGGACCGGATCGGGACAGGGGGCAAACTAATGAAAAACTGTTTTTT.

The chain recombines TRBV2 with TRBJ2-1; D is undetermined. The V end lost 8 bases, the J end lost 1 base, and 15 bases lay between the germline ends. CDR1 and CDR2 (germline): SNHLY, FYNNEI. CDR3 length equals 15 residues. CDR3: CASVSQADSYNEQFF. Here the CDR3 DNA reads TGTGCCAGCGTGAGCCAGGCCGATTCCTACAATGAGCAGTTCTTC.

The V and J genes are TRBV11-2 and TRBJ1-1; D is perhaps TRBD1 (6 bases). Germline V gives CDR1 SGHAT, CDR2 FQNNGV. Between the trimmed V and J ends, which lost 5 bases and 0 bases, there was a span of 19 bases. The CDR3 length is 17 residues. The CDR3 reads CASSAPGAGAMNTEAFF. DNA of the CDR3: TGTGCCAGCAGCGCCCCGGGAGCGGGGGCCATGAACACTGAAGCTTTCTTT.

This clone was counted once. The rearrangement joins TRBV5-4 to TRBJ2-1, with 11 bases aligning to TRBD2. The ends lost 2 bases at V and 4 bases at J; junction bases unmatched: 2. The CDR3 runs to 15 residues. The germline V gene encodes CDR1 SGHNT and CDR2 YYREEE (reference sequence). The CDR3 DNA reads as TGTGCCAGCAGCTTTGGGACTAGCGGTTACAATGAGCAGTTCTTC. Translation: CASSFGTSGYNEQFF.

The chain recombines TRBV5-1 with TRBJ2-1; 11 bases are a match to TRBD2. CDR1 and CDR2 from the germline V gene are SGHRS and YFSETQ. This CDR3 has 19 amino acids. The trim removed 0 bases at V and 0 bases at J, leaving 8 bases unmatched. In DNA form, the CDR3 reads TGCGCCAGCAGCTTGGGTGTGACTAGCGGGGTCGGCTCCTACAATGAGCAGTTCTTC. Translation gives CASSLGVTSGVGSYNEQFF.

J is TRBJ1-4 and V is TRBV30; D gene unclear. The germline V gene has CDR1 GTSNPN and CDR2 SVGIG (reference sequence). This CDR3 spans 14 amino acids. Trimming pared 1 base from V and 8 bases from J, leaving 14 bases between. The DNA of the CDR3 is TGTGCCTGGAGTGGTGAGGCGGAAGGGGAAAAACTGTTTTTT. Its protein product is CAWSGEAEGEKLFF.

This chain uses TRBV6-1 with TRBJ1-5; 9 bases match TRBD1. The CDR3 is 17 amino acids. J was trimmed by 3 bases and V by 3 bases; bases with no gene match: 9. Germline V gene sequence: CDR1 MNHNS, CDR2 SASEGT. The CDR3 DNA reads as TGTGCCAGCAGTGATTGGGACAGGGACCTCTCCAATCAGCCCCAGCATTTT. Translating it yields CASSDWDRDLSNQPQHF.

The rearrangement uses TRBV30 and TRBJ2-7, with D possibly being TRBD1 (5 bases). Deletions cut 0 bases from V and 1 base from J, with 10 bases between. The CDR3 covers 14 residues. The germline CDR1 and CDR2 sequences are GTSNPN and SVGIG (reference sequence). This CDR3 reads CAWSVQVRSYEQYF. Here the CDR3 DNA reads TGTGCCTGGAGTGTACAGGTTAGGTCCTACGAGCAGTACTTC.

The chain is built from TRBV2 and TRBJ1-1; D possibly corresponds to TRBD1 (6 bases). V lost 9 bases to trimming and J lost 7 bases, with 15 bases between them. The germline CDR1 and CDR2 sequences are SNHLY and FYNNEI. CDR3 length: 12 amino acids. The DNA for the CDR3 is TGTGCCAGTGGAGGGGGGCCGGGTGAAGCTTTCTTT. It translates to CASGGGPGEAFF.

With respect to this clone: The junction departs from the called germline gene at one end, perhaps through a read error. This chain uses TRBV4-1 with TRBJ1-2, with D possibly being TRBD1 (5 bases). The CDR3 is 13 residues long. In germline, CDR1 is MGHRA, CDR2 YSYEKL. CDR3 in DNA: TGCGCCAACAGCCAAGTTCAGGGTTATGGCTACACCTTC. Translated, it gives CANSQVQGYGYTF.

The rearrangement joins TRBV6-5 to TRBJ2-7; weak D call: TRBD2 (7 bases). This CDR3 contains 14 residues. Germline values: CDR1 MNHEY, CDR2 SVGAGI. V was clipped by 2 bases and J by 6 bases, with 14 bases between them. The chain's CDR3 is CASSYGPGEGEQYF. The DNA of the CDR3 is TGTGCCAGCAGTTACGGCCCAGGGGAGGGCGAGCAGTACTTC.

The J gene is TRBJ2-7, the V gene TRBV6-5; 7 bases align to TRBD2. The CDR3 runs 12 residues. V was clipped by 11 bases and J by 4 bases; unmatched bases: 8. CDR1 MNHEY and CDR2 SVGAGI come from the germline V gene. As DNA, the CDR3 is TGTGCCGTCCGGGGGAGGGCGTACGAGCAGTACTTC. Translation gives CAVRGRAYEQYF.

The chain is built from TRBV9 and TRBJ2-7; 8 nucleotides align to TRBD2. CDR1 is SGDLS and CDR2 is YYNGEE in the germline V gene. V was clipped by 4 bases and J by 2 bases; unmatched bases: 8. The CDR3 has 15 residues. The CDR3 loop is CASSPREGLTYEQYF. CDR3 bases: TGTGCCAGCAGCCCACGGGAGGGCTTAACCTACGAGCAGTACTTC.

The chain uses TRBV11-2 and TRBJ2-7; possibly TRBD1 for D (5 bases). Trimming pared 5 bases from V and 6 bases from J, leaving 8 bases between. The CDR3 runs 11 residues. Looked up from germline, CDR1 is SGHAT and CDR2 is FQNNGV. CDR3 coding DNA: TGTGCCAGCAGCACCACAGGCGAGCAGTACTTC. This translates into CASSTTGEQYF.

The chain links TRBV15 to TRBJ2-3; D perhaps matches TRBD2 (5 bases). Germline V lookup: CDR1 LNHNV, CDR2 YYDKDF (reference sequence). There are 14 residues in the CDR3. Trimming took 1 base from V and 6 from J, leaving 11 bases between them. The CDR3 region has the DNA TGTGCCACCAGCAGAGCGGGGAGTGCGGATACGCAGTATTTT. Translating it yields CATSRAGSADTQYF.